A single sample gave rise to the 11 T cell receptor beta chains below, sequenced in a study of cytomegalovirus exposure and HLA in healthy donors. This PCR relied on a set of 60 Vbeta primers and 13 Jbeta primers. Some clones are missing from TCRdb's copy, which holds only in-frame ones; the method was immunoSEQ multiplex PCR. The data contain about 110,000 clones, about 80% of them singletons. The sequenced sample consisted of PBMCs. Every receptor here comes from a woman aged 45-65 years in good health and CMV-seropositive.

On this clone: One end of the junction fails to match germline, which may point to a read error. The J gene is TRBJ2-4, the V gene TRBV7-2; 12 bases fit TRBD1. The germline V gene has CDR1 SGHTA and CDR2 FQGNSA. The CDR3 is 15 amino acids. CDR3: CASSEGTGGKNSQYF. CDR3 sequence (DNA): TGTGCCAGCAGCGAGGGGACAGGGGGCAAAAACAGTCAGTACTTC.

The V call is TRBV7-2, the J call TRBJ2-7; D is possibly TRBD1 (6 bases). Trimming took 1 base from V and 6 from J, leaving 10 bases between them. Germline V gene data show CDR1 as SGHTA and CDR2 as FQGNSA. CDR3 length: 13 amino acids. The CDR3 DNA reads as TGTGCCAGCAGCTTAGAGCAGGGGCCCGAGCAGTACTTC. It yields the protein CASSLEQGPEQYF.

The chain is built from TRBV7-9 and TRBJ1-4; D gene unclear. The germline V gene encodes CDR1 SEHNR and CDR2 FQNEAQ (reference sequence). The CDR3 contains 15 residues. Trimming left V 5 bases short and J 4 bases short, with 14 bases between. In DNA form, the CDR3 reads TGTGCCAGCAGCCGGGCGGGCAGTCGTAATGAAAAACTGTTTTTT. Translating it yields CASSRAGSRNEKLFF.

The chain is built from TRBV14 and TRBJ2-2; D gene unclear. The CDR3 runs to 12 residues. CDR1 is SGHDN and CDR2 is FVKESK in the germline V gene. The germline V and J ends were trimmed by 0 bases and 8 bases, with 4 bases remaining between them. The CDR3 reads CASSQDTGELFF. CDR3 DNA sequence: TGTGCCAGCAGCCAAGATACTGGGGAGCTGTTTTTT.

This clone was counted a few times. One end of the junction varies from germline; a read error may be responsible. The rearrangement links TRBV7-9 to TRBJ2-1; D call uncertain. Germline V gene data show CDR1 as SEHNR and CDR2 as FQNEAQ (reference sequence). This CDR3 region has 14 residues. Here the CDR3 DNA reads TGTTCCAGCAGCTCCCGTGGCAGCTACAATGAGCAGTTCTTC. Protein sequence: CSSSSRGSYNEQFF. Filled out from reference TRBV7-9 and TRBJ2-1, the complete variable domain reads DTGVSQNPRHKITKRGQNVTFRCDPISEHNRLYWYRQTLGQGPEFLTYFQNEAQLEKSRLLSDRFSAERPKGSFSTLEIQRTEQGDSAMYLCSSSSRGSYNEQFFGPGTRLTVL.

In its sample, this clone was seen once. This CDR3 reads CASSPGTSGGLPYEQYF. The CDR3 coding sequence is TGTGCCAGCAGTCCCGGGACTAGCGGGGGGCTCCCCTACGAGCAGTACTTC. The rearrangement links TRBV27 to TRBJ2-7; 15 bases fit TRBD2. The V gene end was trimmed by 5 bases and the J gene end by 2 bases; junction bases not matched to a gene: 7. Germline CDR1 is MNHEY and CDR2 is SMNVEV (reference sequence). This CDR3 spans 17 amino acids.

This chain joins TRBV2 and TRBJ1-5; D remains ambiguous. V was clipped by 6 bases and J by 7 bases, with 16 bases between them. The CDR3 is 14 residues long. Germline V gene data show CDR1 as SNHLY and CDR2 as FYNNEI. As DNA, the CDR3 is TGTGCCAGCAGCCCGGAGGCTGACGGGCAGCCCCAGCATTTT. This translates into CASSPEADGQPQHF.

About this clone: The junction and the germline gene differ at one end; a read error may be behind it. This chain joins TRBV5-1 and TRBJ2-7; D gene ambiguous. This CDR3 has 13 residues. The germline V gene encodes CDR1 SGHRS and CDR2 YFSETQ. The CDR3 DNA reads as TGCGCCAGCACCTTGGACGGCGGTTACGAGCAGTACTTC. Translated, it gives CASTLDGGYEQYF.

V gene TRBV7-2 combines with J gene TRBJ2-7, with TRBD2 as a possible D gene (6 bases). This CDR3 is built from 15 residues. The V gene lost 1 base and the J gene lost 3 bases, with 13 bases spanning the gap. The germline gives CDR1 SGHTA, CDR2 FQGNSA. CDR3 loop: CASSLGGTASYEQYF. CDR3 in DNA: TGTGCCAGCAGCTTAGGCGGGACGGCAAGCTACGAGCAGTACTTC.

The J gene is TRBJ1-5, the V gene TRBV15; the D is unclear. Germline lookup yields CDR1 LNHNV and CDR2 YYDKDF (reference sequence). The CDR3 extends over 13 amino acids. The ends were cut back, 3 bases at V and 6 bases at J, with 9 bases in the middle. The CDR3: CATSSVPGQPQHF. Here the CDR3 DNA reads TGTGCCACCAGCAGCGTCCCCGGTCAGCCCCAGCATTTT.

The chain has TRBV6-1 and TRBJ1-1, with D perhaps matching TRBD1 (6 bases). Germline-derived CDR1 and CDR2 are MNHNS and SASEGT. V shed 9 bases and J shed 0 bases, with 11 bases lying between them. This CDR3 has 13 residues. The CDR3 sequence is CASRQAMNTEAFF. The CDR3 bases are TGTGCCAGTCGACAGGCTATGAACACTGAAGCTTTCTTT.